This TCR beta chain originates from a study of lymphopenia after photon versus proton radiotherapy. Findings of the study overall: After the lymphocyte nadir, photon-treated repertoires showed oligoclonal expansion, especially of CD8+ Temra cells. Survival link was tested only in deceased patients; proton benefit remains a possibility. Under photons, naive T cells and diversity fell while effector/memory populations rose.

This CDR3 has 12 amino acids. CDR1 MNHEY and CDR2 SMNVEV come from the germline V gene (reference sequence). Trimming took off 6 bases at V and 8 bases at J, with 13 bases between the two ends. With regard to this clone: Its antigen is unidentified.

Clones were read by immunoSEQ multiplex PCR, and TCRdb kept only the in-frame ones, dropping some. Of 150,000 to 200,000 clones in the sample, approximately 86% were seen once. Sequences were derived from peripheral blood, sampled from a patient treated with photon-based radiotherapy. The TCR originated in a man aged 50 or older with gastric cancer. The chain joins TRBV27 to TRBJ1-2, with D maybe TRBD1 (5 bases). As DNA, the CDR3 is TGTGCCAGCAGCTTCGCAGGGCGAGGCTACACCTTC. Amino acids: CASSFAGRGYTF.